This T cell receptor (beta chain) is drawn from a study of beta chain features in type 1 diabetes. From germline, CDR1 is SGHRS and CDR2 YFSETQ. CDR3 size: 12 residues. Germline trimming cut 7 bases from V and 6 bases from J; bases unmatched to any gene: 4. This clone occurred a few times. As every portion of the isolated RNA was reverse transcribed, the sequencing read expressed TCRB transcripts. Repertoires were generated with immunoSEQ multiplex PCR, while TCRdb's copy carries only in-frame clones and drops some. The table includes 110,000 to 150,000 clones, 9% to 10% detected once. The sample comprised central memory CD4+ T cells from blood. The TCR sequence derives from a middle-aged woman in good health. This chain joins TRBV5-1 and TRBJ2-1, with 7 nucleotides matching TRBD1. CDR3 sequence reads: CASSTGVNEQFF. DNA for the CDR3: TGCGCCAGCTCTACAGGGGTCAATGAGCAGTTCTTC.